This TCR beta chain appears in the sequencing data of a study of vaccination and CD4 T cells after COVID-19 (dated by TCRdb to between 2021 and 2024). Study-level background: Convalescent patients had a positive SARS-CoV-2 result on nasal swab PCR, and of these patients, some 10 had mild disease and one had severe disease. In the convalescent cohort there were six males and four females, among whom were two Hispanic individuals, seven Caucasians, two Asians and one multiracial person. Each participant got two doses of either the Pfizer-BioNTech BNT162b2 vaccine (n=8) or the Moderna mRNA-1273 vaccine (n=2). Post-COVID blood samples were collected from convalescent patients a median of about 92 days after diagnosis, with a range of about 35 to 170 days. Post-vaccine blood samples were taken a median of about 77 days after the second vaccine dose, with a range of roughly 14 to 250 days. Overlapping spike peptide pools from SARS-CoV-2 and from the common cold coronaviruses HCoV-NL63, HCoV-OC43 and HCoV-229E were used as culture stimuli. Control cultures used a CEFX viral epitope pool as positive control, an HIV-1 Nef peptide pool as negative control, or no peptide. The spike-specific CD4+ TCR repertoire was compared before and after mRNA vaccination in ten to eleven COVID-19 convalescent patients and a handful of infection-naive healthy vaccine recipients.

Libraries were constructed by PCR. DNA from cultured CD4+ T cells was subjected to TCR sequencing with the Oncomine TCR Beta short-read assay at the Johns Hopkins FTIC core. The QIAamp micro DNA kit was used to extract genomic DNA from the cultured CD4+ T cells. Oncomine TCR Beta libraries from cultured CD4+ T cells were pooled using unique dual indexes and sequenced on an Illumina iSeq 100. In the original analysis: Non-productive sequences were filtered out, and CDR3s that did not start with C, did not end with F or W, or were shorter than 7 amino acids were discarded. Antigen-specific clonotypes were identified with the MANAFEST web application by comparing peptide-stimulated wells with reference and other culture wells. An FDR below 0.05, an odds ratio above 5, and a productive frequency above 0.1% in at least two of three replicate wells were required for clones to be considered positive. Clonotypes that were significantly expanded in both SARS-CoV-2 spike wells and at least one common cold coronavirus spike condition were defined as cross-reactive. Similarity between CDR3 sequences was evaluated in R version 3.6.1 using Levenshtein distances (stringdist) and unrooted phylogenetic trees (ape). Through fastp at Q25 and MiXCR, TCRdb rebuilt clones from the public reads, retaining in-frame beta chains. Rows merge per CDR3 protein into single entries with the most common DNA and genes. These V and J calls originate from TCRdb's pipeline instead of the authors' own analysis. The sample table shows approximately 3,500 distinct CDR3 sequences, and around 17% are seen once. The biggest ten clones account for more than 20% of the sample.

This clonotype occurred a few times. The clone's antigen remains unknown. No base-level quality is on record; no much larger clone is a single base apart. From the cysteine through the phenylalanine, the CDR3 covers 15 amino acids. The kept DNA is CDR3 alone, 45 bases in frame from the first base. V and J are truncated by 6 bases and 2 bases respectively, leaving an intervening sequence of 14 bases. Looking up the germline V gene yields CDR1 MNHNS and CDR2 SASEGT. In light of the paper, this sample's treatment or condition label describes: approximately 9-day PBMC culture with coronavirus spike peptide pools or control peptides (ViraFEST assay). To expand antigen-specific T cells with peptide pools and then pick out the expanded clonotypes through TCR sequencing, the study relied on the ViraFEST assay. The positive SARS-CoV-2 PCR tests of the convalescent patients were dated from March to December 2020, before the Alpha, Beta and Delta variants emerged in the United States. More than 1.5 million PBMCs per well were cultured in IMDM with roughly 5% human AB serum and about 9.7 IU/ml IL-2, plus 10 ug/ml peptide pools. Half of the culture medium was replaced with fresh IL-2-containing medium on days 3 and 7. After roughly 9 days of culture, CD4+ T cells were isolated by negative selection with the EasySep CD4+ T cell isolation kit. Ficoll-Paque Plus gradient centrifugation was used to isolate PBMCs from whole blood, and the isolated PBMCs were then either used fresh or cryopreserved at -140C. Culture conditions were generally each tested in triplicate wells.

Here is what the overall study found, with its caveats: In convalescent patients, a median 86.3% of post-vaccine SARS-CoV-2-reactive clones were detected only after vaccination, and vaccine-specific priming was suggested by this finding. The study included relatively few convalescent patients and did not analyze early timepoints after natural infection. Of the vaccine-specific clones found in convalescent patients, nearly all (304 of 307) were mono-reactive for SARS-CoV-2 spike instead of being cross-reactive with common cold coronaviruses. An increase in the median number of SARS-CoV-2-reactive clonotypes from approximately 21 after infection to about 39 after vaccination was observed, but the change was not found to be significant.

Material for sequencing was CD4+ T cells from blood, cultured in vitro. The sequence was collected from a human donor who had recovered from COVID-19. The rearrangement combines TRBV6-1 with TRBJ1-5; a tentative D match to TRBD1 spans 5 bases. The DNA is as follows: TGTGCCAGCAGGCCCCAGGGAGGGGGCAATCAGCCCCAGCATTTT. This is translated as CASRPQGGGNQPQHF.